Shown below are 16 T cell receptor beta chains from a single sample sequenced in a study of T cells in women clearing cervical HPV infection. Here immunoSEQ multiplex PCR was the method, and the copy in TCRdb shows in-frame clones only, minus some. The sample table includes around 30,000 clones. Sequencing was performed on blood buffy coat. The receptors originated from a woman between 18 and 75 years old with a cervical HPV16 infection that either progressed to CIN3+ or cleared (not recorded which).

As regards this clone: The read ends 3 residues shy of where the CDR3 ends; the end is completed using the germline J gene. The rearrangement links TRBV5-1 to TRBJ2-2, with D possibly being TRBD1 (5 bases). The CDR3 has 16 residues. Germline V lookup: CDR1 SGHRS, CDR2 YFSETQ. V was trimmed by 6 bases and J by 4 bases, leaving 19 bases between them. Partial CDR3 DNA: TGCGCCAGCACCCAGGGCGTACATGGTGGCACCGGGGAG. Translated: CASTQGVHGGTGE. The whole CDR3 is CASTQGVHGGTGELFF.

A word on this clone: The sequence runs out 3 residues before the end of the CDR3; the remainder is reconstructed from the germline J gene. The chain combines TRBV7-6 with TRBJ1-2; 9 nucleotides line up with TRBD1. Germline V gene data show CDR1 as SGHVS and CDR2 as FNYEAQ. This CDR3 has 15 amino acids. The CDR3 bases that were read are TGTGCCAGCAGCTCGGGACAGGGACTTACCTACGAC. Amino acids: CASSSGQGLTYD. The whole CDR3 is CASSSGQGLTYDYTF.

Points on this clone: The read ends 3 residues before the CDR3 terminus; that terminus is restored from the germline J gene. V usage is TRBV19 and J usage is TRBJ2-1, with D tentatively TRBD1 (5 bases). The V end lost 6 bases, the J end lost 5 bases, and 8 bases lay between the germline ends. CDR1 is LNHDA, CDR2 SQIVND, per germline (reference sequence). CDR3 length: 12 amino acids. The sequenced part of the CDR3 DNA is TGTGCCAGTAGGGGGCGTAACAATGAG. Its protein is CASRGRNNE. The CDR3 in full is CASRGRNNEQFF.

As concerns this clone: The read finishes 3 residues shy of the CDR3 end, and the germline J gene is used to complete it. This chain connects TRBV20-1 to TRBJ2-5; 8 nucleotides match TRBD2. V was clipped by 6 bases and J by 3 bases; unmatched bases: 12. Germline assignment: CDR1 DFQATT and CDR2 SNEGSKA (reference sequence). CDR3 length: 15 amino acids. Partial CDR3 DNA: TGCAGTGCACCCCCGGCGGGGGGTACAAAAGAGACC. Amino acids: CSAPPAGGTKET. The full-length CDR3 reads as CSAPPAGGTKETQYF.

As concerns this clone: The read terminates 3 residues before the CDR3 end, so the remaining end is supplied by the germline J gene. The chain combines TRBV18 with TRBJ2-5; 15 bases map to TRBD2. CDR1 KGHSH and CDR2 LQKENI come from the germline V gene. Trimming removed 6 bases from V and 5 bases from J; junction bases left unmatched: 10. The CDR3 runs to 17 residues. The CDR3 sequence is CASSRGLAGGRGETQYF. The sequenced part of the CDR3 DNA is TGTGCCAGCTCCCGCGGACTAGCGGGAGGGAGGGGCGAGACC.

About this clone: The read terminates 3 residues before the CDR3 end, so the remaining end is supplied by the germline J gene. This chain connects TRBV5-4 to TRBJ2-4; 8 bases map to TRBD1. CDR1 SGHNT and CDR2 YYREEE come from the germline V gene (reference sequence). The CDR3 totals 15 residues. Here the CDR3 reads CASSFLGQGDYGQYF. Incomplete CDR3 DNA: TGTGCCAGCAGCTTCTTAGGACAGGGCGATTATGGT.

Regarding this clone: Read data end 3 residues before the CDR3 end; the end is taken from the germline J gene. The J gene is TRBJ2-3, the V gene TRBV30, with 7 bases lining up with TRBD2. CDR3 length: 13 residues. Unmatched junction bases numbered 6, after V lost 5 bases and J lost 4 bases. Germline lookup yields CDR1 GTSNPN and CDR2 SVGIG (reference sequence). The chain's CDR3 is CAWRRGLSDTQYF. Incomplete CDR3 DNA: TGTGCCTGGCGGCGGGGGTTGTCAGATACG. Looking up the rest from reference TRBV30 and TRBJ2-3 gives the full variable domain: SQTIHQWPATLVQPVGSPLSLECTVEGTSNPNLYWYRQAAGRGLQLLFYSVGIGQISSEVPQNLSASRPQDRQFILSSKKLLLSDSGFYLCAWRRGLSDTQYFGPGTRLTVL.

CDR3 residues: CASSSGQTNIQYF. CDR3 DNA, as far as it was read: TGCGCCAGCAGCTCGGGACAGACAAACATT. The chain uses TRBV5-1 and TRBJ2-4; 7 bases line up with TRBD1. The read falls 3 residues short of the CDR3 end, and the missing part is taken from the germline J gene. Germline lookup yields CDR1 SGHRS and CDR2 YFSETQ. After removal of 3 bases from V and 6 bases from J, the junction contained 3 bases not matched to a gene. The CDR3 consists of 13 residues.

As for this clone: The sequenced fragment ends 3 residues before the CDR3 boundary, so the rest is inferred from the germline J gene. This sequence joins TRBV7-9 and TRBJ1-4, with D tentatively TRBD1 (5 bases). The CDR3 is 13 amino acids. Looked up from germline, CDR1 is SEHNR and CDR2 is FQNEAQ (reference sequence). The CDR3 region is CASSNSGANVLFF. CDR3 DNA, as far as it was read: TGTGCCAGCAGCAACTCTGGGGCCAACGTA.

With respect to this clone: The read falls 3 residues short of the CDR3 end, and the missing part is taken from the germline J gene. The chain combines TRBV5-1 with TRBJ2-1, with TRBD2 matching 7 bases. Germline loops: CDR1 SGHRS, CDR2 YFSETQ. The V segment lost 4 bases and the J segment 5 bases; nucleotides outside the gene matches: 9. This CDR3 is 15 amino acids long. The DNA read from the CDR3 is TGCGCCAGCAGCCAGCAACCTAGCGGAGACAATGAG. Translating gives CASSQQPSGDNE. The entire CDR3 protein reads CASSQQPSGDNEQFF.

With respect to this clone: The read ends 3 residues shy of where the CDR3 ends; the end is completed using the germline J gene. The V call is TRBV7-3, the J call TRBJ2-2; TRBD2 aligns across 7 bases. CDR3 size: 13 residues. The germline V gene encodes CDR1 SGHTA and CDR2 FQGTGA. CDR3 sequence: CASSRDYNSPLFF. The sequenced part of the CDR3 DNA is TGTGCCAGCAGCCGGGACTACAACTCACCG.

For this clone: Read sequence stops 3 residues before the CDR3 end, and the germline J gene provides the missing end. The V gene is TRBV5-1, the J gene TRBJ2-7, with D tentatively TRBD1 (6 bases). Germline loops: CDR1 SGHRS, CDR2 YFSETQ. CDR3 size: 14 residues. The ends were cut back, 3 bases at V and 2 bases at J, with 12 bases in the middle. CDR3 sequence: CASSSGTTAYEQYF. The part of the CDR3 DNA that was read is TGCGCCAGCAGCTCCGGGACAACAGCCTACGAG. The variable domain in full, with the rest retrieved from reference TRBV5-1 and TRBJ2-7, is KAGVTQTPRYLIKTRGQQVTLSCSPISGHRSVSWYQQTPGQGLQFLFEYFSETQRNKGNFPGRFSGRQFSNSRSEMNVSTLELGDSALYLCASSSGTTAYEQYFGPGTRLTVT.

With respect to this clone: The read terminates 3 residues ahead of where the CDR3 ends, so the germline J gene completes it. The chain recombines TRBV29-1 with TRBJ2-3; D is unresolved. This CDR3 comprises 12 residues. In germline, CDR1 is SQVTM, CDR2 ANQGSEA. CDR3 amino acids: CSVLPGLETQYF. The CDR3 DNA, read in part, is TGCAGCGTTCTCCCGGGTCTGGAGACG.

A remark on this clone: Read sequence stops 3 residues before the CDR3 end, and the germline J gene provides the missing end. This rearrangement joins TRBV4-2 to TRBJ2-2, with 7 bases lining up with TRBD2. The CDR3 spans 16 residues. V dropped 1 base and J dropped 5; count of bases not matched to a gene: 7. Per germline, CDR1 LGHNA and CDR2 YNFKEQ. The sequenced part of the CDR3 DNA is TGTGCCAGCAGCCAAGCAGGGTTGGGACTAACCGGGGAG. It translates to CASSQAGLGLTGE. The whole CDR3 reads CASSQAGLGLTGELFF.

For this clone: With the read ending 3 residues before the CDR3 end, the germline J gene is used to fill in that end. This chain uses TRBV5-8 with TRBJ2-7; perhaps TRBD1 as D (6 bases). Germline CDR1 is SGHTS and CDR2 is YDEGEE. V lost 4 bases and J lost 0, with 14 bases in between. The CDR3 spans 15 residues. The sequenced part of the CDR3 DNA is TGTGCCAGCAGCAGAGAACAGGGATACTCCTACGAG. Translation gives CASSREQGYSYE. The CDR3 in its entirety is CASSREQGYSYEQYF.

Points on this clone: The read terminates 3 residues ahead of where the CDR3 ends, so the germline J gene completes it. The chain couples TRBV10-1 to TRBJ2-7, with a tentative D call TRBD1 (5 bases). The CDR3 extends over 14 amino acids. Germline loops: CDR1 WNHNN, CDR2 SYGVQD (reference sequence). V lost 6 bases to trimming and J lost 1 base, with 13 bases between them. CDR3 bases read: TGCGCCAGCAGCAGGACAAAAAATTCCTACGAG. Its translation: CASSRTKNSYE. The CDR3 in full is CASSRTKNSYEQYF.